Shown below are 2 T cell receptor beta chains from a single sample sequenced in a study of cytomegalovirus exposure and HLA in healthy donors. Amplification used 60 Vbeta primers and 13 Jbeta primers. This table comes from immunoSEQ multiplex PCR, and its TCRdb copy is limited to in-frame clones, with some not included. The data hold around 150,000 clones, with over 60% observed a single time. The material sequenced was PBMCs. The source of these receptors is a woman between 25 and 40 years old in good health and CMV-seronegative.

The rearrangement links TRBV11-1 to TRBJ1-2; TRBD1 matches 10 bases. CDR3 length: 14 amino acids. Per germline, CDR1 SGHAT and CDR2 FQDESV (reference sequence). V was clipped by 5 bases and J by 7 bases; unmatched bases: 7. The CDR3 here is CASSPTGGGSGYTF. The DNA for the CDR3 is TGTGCCAGCAGCCCGACAGGGGGCGGTAGTGGCTACACCTTC.

V is TRBV4-1 and J is TRBJ2-7; TRBD2 agrees at 9 bases. The CDR3 contains 15 residues. Trimming cost V 1 base and J 3 bases; bases outside gene matches: 4. The germline V gene encodes CDR1 MGHRA and CDR2 YSYEKL. The CDR3 nucleotides are TGCGCCAGCAGCCAAGTCCTAGCGGGGAGCTACGAGCAGTACTTC. As protein: CASSQVLAGSYEQYF.